This T cell receptor (beta chain) stems from a study of blood T cell repertoires in COVID-19. As handled by the study authors: From reference gene primer amplification, estimates of nucleated cell counts were derived. Here immunoSEQ multiplex PCR was the method, and the copy in TCRdb shows in-frame clones only, minus some. That table supplies the V and J calls and clone size; D and trimming were determined from the DNA. The data show a few hundred thousand clones, around 87% seen once. The clonotype comes from a woman in her 70s with active or convalescent COVID-19. Input material: peripheral blood.

The CDR3 DNA sequence: TGTGCCATCAGTGAAGGACAGGGCATCGGAAACACCATATATTTT. Encoded protein: CAISEGQGIGNTIYF. The V and J genes are TRBV10-3 and TRBJ1-3, with 8 positions matching TRBD1. This CDR3 is built from 15 residues. V shed 3 bases and J 4 bases; nucleotides not matched to a gene: 5. Per germline, CDR1 ENHRY and CDR2 SYGVKD.